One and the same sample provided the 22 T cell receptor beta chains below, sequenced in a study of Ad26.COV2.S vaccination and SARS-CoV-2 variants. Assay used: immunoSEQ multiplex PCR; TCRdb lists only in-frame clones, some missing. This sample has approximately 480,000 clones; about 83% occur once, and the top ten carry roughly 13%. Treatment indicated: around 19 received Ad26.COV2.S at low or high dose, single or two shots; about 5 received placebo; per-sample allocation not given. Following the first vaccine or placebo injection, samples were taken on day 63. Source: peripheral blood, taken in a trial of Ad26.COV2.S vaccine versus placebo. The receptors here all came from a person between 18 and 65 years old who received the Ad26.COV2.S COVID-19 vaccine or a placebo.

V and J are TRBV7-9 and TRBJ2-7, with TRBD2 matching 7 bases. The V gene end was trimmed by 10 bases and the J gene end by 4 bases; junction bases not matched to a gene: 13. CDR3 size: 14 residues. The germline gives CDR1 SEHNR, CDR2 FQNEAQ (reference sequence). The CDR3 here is CATTRFPSGYEQYF. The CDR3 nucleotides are TGTGCCACCACTCGATTTCCTAGCGGATACGAGCAGTACTTC.

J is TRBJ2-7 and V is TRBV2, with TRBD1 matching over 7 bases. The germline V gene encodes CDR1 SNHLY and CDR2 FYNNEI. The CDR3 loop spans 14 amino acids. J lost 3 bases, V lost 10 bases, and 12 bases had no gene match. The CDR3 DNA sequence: TGTGCCACCCGCCGGACAGGAGTCCTCTACGAGCAGTACTTC. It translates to CATRRTGVLYEQYF.

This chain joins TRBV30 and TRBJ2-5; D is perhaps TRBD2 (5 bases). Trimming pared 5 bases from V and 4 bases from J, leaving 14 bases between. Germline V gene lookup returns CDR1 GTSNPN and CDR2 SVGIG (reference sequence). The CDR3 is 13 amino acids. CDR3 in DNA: TGTGCCTGGGACGTCCTTCGGGGAGAGACCCAGTACTTC. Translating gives CAWDVLRGETQYF.

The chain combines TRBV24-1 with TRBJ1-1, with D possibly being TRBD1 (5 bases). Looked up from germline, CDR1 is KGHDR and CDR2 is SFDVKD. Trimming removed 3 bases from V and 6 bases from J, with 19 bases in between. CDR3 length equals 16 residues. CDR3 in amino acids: CATSDAAGPPGAEAFF. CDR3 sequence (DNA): TGTGCCACCAGTGATGCCGCGGGACCGCCGGGGGCTGAAGCTTTCTTT.

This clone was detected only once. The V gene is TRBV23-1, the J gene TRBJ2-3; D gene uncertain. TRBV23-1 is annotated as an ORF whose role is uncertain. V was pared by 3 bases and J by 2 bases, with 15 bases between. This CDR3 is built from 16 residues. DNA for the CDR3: TGCGCCAGCAGTCAGCCAAGGCCCCTCAACACAGATACGCAGTATTTT. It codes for CASSQPRPLNTDTQYF.

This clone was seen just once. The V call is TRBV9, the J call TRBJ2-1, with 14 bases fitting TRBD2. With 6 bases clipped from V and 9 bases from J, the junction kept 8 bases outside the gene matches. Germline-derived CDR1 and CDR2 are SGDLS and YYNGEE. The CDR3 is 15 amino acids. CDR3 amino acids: CASTPGTSGSIEQFF. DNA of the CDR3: TGTGCCAGCACCCCGGGGACTAGCGGGAGCATTGAGCAGTTCTTC.

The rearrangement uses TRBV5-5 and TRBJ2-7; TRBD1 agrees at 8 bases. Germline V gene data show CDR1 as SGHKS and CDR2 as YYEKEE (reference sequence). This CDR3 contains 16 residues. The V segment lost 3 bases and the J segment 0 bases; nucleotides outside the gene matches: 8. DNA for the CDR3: TGTGCCAGCAGCTGGGGGGACAGGCTGAGCTCCTACGAGCAGTACTTC. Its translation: CASSWGDRLSSYEQYF.

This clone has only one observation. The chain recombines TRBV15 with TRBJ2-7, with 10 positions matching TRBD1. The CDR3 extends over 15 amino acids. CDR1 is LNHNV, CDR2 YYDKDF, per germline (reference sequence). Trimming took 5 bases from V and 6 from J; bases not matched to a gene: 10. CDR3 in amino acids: CATSSRDRGGREQYF. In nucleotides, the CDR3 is TGTGCCACCAGCTCCCGGGACAGGGGAGGCCGCGAGCAGTACTTC.

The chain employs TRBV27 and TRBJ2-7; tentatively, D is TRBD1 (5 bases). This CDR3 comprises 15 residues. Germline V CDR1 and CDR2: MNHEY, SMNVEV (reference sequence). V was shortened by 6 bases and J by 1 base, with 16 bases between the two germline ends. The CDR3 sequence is CASRSRGLFSYEQYF. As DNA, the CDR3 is TGTGCCAGCAGGAGTAGGGGTCTTTTTTCCTACGAGCAGTACTTC.

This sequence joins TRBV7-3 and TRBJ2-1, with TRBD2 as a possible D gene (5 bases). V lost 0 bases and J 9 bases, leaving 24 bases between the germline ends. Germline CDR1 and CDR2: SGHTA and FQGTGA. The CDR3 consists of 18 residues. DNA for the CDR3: TGTGCCAGCAGCTTAACAAATCCGGTACTACGGTTGGGGAGTGAGCAGTTCTTC. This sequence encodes CASSLTNPVLRLGSEQFF.

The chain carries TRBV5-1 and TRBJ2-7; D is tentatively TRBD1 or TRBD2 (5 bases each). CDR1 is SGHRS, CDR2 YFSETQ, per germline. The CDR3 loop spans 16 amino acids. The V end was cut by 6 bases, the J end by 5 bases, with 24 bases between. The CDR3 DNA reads TGCGCCAGCACCCAACGGGGCTTTCCCGAACCCCACGAGCAGTACTTC. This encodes CASTQRGFPEPHEQYF.

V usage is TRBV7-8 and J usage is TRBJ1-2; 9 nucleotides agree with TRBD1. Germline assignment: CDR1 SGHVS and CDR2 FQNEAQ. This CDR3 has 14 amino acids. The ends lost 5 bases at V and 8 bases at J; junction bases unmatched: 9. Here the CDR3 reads CASSEDRGLGGYTF. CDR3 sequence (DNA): TGTGCCAGCAGCGAGGACAGGGGCTTAGGCGGCTACACCTTC.

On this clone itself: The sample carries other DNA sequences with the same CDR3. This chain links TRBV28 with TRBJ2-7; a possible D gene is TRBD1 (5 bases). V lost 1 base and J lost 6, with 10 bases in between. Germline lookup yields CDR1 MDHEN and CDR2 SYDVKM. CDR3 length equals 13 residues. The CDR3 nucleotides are TGTGCCAGCAGTTTATTACGCAGGGCCGAGCAGTACTTC. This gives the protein CASSLLRRAEQYF. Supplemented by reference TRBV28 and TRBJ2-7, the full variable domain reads DVKVTQSSRYLVKRTGEKVFLECVQDMDHENMFWYRQDPGLGLRLIYFSYDVKMKEKGDIPEGYSVSREKKERFSLILESASTNQTSMYLCASSLLRRAEQYFGPGTRLTVT.

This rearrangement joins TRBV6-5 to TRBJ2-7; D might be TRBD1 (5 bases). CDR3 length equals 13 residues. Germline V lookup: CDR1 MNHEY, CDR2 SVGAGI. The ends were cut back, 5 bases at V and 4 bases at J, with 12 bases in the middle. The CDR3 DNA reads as TGTGCCAGCAGTCAGGGTCCCGGTTACGAGCAGTACTTC. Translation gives CASSQGPGYEQYF.

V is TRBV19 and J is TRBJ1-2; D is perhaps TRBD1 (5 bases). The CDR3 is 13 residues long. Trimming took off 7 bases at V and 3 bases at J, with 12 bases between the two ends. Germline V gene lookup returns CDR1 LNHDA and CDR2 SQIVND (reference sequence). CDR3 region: CASNRQGDYGYTF. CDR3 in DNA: TGTGCCAGTAATCGTCAGGGAGACTATGGCTACACCTTC.

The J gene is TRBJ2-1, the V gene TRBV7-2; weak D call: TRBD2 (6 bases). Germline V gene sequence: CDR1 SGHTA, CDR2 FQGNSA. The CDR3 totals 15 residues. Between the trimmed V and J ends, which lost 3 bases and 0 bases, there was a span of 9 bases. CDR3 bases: TGTGCCAGCAGCTTGGGAGGACGCTCCTACAATGAGCAGTTCTTC. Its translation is CASSLGGRSYNEQFF.

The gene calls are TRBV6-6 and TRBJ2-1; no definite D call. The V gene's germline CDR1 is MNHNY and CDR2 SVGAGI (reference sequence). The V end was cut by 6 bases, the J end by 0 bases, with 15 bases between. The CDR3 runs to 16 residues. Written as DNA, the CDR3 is TGTGCCAGCAGCCGTTACGGCAGGAGCTCCTACAATGAGCAGTTCTTC. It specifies CASSRYGRSSYNEQFF.

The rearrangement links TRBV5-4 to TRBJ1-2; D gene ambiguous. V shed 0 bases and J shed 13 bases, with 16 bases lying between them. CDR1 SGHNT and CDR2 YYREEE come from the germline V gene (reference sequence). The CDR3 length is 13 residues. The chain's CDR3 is CASSLGVSGISTF. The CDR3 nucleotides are TGTGCCAGCAGCTTGGGGGTCTCGGGTATCTCCACCTTC.

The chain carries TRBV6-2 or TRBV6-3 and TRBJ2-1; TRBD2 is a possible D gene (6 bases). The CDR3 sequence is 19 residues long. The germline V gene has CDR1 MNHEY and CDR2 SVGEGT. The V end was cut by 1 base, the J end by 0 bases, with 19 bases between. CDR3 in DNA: TGTGCCAGCAGTTACTTAACCAAAAATAGCGGTAGCTCCTACAATGAGCAGTTCTTC. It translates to CASSYLTKNSGSSYNEQFF.

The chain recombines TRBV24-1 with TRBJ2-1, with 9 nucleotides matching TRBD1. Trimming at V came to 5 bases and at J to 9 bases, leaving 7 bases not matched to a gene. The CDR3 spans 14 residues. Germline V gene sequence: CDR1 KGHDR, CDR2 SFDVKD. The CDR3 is CATSGTGGASEQFF. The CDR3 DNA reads TGTGCCACCAGTGGAACAGGGGGCGCGTCTGAGCAGTTCTTC.

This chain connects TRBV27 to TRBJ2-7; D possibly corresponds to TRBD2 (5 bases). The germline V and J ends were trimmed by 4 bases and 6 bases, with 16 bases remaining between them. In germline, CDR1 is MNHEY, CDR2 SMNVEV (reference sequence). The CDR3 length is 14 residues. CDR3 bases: TGTGCCAGCAGTTCGGCTAGTCGGGGTGGCGAGCAGTACTTC. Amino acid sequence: CASSSASRGGEQYF.

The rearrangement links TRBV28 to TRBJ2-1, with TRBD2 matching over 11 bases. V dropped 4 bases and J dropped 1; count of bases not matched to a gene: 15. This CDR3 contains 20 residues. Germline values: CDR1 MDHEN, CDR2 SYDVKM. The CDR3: CASSSEDWRGTSGSYNEQFF. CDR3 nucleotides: TGTGCCAGCAGTTCCGAAGATTGGAGGGGGACTAGCGGTTCCTACAATGAGCAGTTCTTC.